The present entry profiles one T cell receptor beta chain with its context. What it binds is not known. This sample stems from a study of memory CD4+ T cells and cytomegalovirus serostatus. Study-wide context: Donors were healthy Belgian adults, about ten CMV seropositive and roughly 25 seronegative. General study findings and limits: CMV serostatus prediction reached median AUC about 0.96, or 0.93 with US-trained model.

This CDR3 comprises 14 residues. The V gene's germline CDR1 is SNHLY and CDR2 FYNNEI. The junction had 4 bases not matched to a gene; V was cut back by 7 bases and J by 0 bases. The sort gate was single viable CD3+CD4+CD8-CD45RO+ cells for memory CD4+ T cells. Original data processing: After removing out-of-frame reads, under 2.5 million distinct TCRbeta sequences remained. TCRdb keeps only in-frame clones here, not all; method: immunoSEQ multiplex PCR. D and trimming were read from the DNA, whereas the V and J calls and clone size are those reported in that table. The repertoire holds tens of thousands of clones, 60% to 80% seen once, with 0.77% in the top ten.

The rearrangement joins TRBV2 to TRBJ2-3; 7 nucleotides agree with TRBD1. The sequence came from an adult in good health and CMV-seronegative. Specimen: memory CD4+ T cells from blood. The CDR3 DNA follows: TGTGCCAGCAAGGACAGGATAAGCACAGATACGCAGTATTTT. The encoded protein is CASKDRISTDTQYF.